This T cell receptor (beta chain) was captured in a study of molecular identifiers for immune sequencing clone quantification. The study, taken as a whole, reports: Clones carrying above 20 RNA copies accounted for over 99% of effector molecules, under 1% in naive cells.

TCRdb fed the PCR reads into MiXCR, producing one record per CDR3 protein. Seen here are around 40,000 distinct CDR3 sequences, approximately 19% observed once, and the top ten hold under 1.3%. Germline-derived CDR1 and CDR2 are SEHNR and FQNEAQ (reference sequence). The CDR3 extends over 15 amino acids. About this clonotype itself: What it binds is not known. This clone may be a read error of a much larger clone one base away.

The chain combines TRBV7-9 with TRBJ1-1, with 7 bases that match TRBD1. This clonotype was obtained from a human donor in good health. Some libraries in this study had Jurkat cell RNA spiked in. The sequenced sample consisted of naive CD8+ T cells from blood, with Jurkat cell RNA spiked in. The subset here: FACS-sorted CD8+CD4-CCR7+CD45RA+ naive T cells. The DNA for the CDR3 is TGTGCCGGCAGCTCGACAGGGAAGGCGTACACTGAAGCTTTCTTT. It codes for CAGSSTGKAYTEAFF. The complete variable domain, with remaining parts taken from reference TRBV7-9 and TRBJ1-1, reads DTGVSQNPRHKITKRGQNVTFRCDPISEHNRLYWYRQTLGQGPEFLTYFQNEAQLEKSRLLSDRFSAERPKGSFSTLEIQRTEQGDSAMYLCAGSSTGKAYTEAFFGQGTRLTVV.